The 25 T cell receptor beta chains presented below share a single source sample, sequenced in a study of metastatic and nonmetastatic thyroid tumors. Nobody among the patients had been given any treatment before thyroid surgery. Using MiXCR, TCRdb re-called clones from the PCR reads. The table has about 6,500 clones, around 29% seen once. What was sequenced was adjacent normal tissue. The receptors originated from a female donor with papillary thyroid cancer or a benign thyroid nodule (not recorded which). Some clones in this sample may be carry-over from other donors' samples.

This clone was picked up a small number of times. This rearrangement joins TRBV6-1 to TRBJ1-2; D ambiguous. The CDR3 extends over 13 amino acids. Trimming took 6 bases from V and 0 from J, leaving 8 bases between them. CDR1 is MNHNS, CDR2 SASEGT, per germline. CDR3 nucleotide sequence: TGTGCCAGCAGAACCGGGACTAACTATGGCTACACCTTC. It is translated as CASRTGTNYGYTF.

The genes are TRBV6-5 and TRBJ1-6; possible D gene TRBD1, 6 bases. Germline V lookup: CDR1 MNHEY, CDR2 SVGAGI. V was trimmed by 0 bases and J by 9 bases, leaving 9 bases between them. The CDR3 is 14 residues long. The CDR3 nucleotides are TGTGCCAGCAGTTACTCGAGGGGGGGTTCACCCCTCCACTTT. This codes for CASSYSRGGSPLHF.

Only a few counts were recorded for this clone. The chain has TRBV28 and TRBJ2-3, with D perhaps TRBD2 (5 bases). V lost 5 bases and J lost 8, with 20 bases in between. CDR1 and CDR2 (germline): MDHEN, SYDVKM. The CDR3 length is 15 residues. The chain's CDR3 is CASSPAGEGCSTQYF. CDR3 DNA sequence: TGTGCCAGCAGTCCAGCTGGAGAGGGTTGCAGTACGCAGTATTTT.

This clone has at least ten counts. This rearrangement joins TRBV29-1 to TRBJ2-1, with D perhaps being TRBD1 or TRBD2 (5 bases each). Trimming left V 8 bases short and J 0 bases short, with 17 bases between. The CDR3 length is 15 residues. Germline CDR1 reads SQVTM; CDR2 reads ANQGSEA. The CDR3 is CSTIIGTTSYNEQFF. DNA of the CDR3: TGCAGCACAATTATCGGGACCACCTCCTACAATGAGCAGTTCTTC.

CDR3 sequence reads: CASSGAGSYEQYF. The CDR3 DNA is TGCGCCAGCAGCGGGGCAGGTTCCTACGAGCAGTACTTC. The chain employs TRBV5-1 and TRBJ2-7, with D perhaps matching TRBD1 (5 bases). The CDR3 spans 13 residues. CDR1 and CDR2 from the germline V gene are SGHRS and YFSETQ. V dropped 4 bases and J dropped 1 base, with 9 bases sitting between them.

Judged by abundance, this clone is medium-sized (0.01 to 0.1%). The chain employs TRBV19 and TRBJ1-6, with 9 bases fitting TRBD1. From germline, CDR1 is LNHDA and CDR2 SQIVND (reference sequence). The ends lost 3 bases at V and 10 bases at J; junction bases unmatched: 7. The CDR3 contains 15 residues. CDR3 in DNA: TGTGCCAGTAGTATGGCTAACAGGGGGCAATCACCCCTCCACTTT. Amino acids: CASSMANRGQSPLHF.

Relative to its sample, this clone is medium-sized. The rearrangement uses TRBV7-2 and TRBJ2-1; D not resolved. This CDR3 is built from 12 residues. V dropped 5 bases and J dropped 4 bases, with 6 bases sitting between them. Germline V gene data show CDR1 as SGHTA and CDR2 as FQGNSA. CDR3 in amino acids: CASSTEYNEQFF. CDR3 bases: TGTGCCAGCAGCACCGAGTACAATGAGCAGTTCTTC.

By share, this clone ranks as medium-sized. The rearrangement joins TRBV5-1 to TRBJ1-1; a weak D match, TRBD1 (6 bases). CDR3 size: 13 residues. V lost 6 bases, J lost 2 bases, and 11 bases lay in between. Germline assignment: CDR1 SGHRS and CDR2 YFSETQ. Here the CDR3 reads CASTGALNTEAFF. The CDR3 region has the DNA TGCGCCAGCACAGGGGCCTTAAACACTGAAGCTTTCTTT.

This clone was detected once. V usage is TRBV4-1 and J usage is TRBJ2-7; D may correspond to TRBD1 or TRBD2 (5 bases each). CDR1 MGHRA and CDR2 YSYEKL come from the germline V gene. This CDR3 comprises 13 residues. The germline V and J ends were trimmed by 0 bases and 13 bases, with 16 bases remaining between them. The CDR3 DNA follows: TGCGCCAGCAGCCAAGAGCCGCTGGGGACGATATACTTC. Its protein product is CASSQEPLGTIYF.

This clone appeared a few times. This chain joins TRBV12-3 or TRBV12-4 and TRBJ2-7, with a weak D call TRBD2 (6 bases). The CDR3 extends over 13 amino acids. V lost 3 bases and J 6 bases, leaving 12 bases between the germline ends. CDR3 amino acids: CASSFSRGGEQYF. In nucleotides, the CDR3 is TGTGCCAGCAGTTTCAGTCGGGGAGGCGAGCAGTACTTC.

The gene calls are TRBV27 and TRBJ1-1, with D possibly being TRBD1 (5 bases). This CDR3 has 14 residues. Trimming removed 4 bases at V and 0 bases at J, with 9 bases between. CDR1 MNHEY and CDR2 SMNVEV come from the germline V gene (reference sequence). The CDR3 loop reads CASSWDLMNTEAFF. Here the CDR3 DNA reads TGTGCCAGCAGTTGGGACTTAATGAACACTGAAGCTTTCTTT.

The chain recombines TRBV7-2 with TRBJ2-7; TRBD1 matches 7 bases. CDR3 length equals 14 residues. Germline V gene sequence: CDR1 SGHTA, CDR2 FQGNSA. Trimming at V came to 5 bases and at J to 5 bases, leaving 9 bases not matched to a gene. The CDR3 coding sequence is TGTGCCAGCAGCCCGGAGACAGGGATCCACGAGCAGTACGTC. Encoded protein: CASSPETGIHEQYV.

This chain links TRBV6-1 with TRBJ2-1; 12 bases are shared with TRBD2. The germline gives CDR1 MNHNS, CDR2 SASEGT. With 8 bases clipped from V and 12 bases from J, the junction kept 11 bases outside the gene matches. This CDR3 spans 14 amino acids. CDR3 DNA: TGTGCCAGCCGGGAGACTAGCGGGAGTGGGGTGCAGTTCTTC. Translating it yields CASRETSGSGVQFF.

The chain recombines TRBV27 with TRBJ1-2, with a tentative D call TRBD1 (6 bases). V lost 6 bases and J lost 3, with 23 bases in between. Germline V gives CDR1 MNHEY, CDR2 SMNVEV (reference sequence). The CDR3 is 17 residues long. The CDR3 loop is CASSHQTGGGRDYGYTF. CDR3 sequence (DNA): TGTGCCAGCAGCCACCAAACCGGGGGGGGCAGGGACTATGGCTACACCTTC.

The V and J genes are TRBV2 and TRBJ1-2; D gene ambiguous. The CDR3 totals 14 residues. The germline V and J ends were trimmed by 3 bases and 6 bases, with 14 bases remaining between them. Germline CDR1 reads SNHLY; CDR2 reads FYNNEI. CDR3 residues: CASSEDRIGHGYTF. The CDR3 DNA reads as TGTGCCAGCAGTGAGGATCGGATAGGTCATGGCTACACCTTC.

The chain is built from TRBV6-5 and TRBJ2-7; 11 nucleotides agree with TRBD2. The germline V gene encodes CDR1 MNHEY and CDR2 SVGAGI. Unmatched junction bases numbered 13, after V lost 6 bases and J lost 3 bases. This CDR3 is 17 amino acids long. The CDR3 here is CASSQGLAVHGRYEQYF. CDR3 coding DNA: TGTGCCAGCAGCCAGGGACTAGCGGTCCACGGACGCTACGAGCAGTACTTC.

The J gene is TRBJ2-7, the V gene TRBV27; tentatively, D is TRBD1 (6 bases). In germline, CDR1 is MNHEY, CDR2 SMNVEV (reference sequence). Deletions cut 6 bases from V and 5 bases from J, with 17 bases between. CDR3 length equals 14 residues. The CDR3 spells CASSTSDRLHEQYF. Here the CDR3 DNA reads TGTGCCAGCAGCACATCCGACAGGCTCCACGAGCAGTACTTC.

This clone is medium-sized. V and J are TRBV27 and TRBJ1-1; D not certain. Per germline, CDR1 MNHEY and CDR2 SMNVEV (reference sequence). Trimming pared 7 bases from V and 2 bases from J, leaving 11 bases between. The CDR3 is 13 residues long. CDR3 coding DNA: TGTGCCAGCAAACCGGTAGGAAACACTGAAGCTTTCTTT. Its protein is CASKPVGNTEAFF.

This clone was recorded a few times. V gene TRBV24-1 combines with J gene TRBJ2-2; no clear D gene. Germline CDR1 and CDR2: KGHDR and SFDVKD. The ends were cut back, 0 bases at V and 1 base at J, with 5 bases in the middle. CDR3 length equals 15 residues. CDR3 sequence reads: CATSDLQGNTGELFF. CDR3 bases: TGTGCCACCAGTGATTTGCAAGGGAACACCGGGGAGCTGTTTTTT.

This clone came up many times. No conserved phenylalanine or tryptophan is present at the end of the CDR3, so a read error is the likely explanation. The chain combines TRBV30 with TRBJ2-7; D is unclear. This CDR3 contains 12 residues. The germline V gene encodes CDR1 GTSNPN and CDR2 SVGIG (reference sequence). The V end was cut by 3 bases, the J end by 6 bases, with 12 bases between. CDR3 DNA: TGTGCCTGGAGCAGTACTACCGGCGAGCAGTACCTC. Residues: CAWSSTTGEQYL.

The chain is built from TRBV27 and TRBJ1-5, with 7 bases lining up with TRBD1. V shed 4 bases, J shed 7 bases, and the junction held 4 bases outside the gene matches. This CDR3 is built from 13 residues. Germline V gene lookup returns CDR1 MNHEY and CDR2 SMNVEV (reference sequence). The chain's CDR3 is CASSSQGRQPQHF. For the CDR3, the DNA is TGTGCCAGCAGTTCACAGGGGAGGCAGCCCCAGCATTTT.

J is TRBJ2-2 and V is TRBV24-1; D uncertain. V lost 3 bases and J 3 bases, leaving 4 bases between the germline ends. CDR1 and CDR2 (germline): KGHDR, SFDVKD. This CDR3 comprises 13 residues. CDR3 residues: CATSDMDTGELFF. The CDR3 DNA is TGTGCCACCAGTGATATGGACACCGGGGAGCTGTTTTTT.

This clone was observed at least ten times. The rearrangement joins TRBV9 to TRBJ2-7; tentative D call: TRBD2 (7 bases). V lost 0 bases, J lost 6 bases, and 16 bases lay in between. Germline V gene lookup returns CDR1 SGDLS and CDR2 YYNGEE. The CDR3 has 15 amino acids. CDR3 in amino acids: CASSVVRGGGAEQYF. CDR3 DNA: TGTGCCAGCAGCGTAGTGAGGGGGGGAGGGGCCGAGCAGTACTTC.

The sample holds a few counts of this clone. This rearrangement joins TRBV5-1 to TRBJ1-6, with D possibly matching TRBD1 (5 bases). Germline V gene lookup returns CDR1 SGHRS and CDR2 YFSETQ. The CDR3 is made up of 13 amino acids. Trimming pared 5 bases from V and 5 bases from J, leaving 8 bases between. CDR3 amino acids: CASSTDNNSPLHF. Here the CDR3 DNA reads TGCGCCAGCAGTACGGACAATAATTCACCCCTCCACTTT.

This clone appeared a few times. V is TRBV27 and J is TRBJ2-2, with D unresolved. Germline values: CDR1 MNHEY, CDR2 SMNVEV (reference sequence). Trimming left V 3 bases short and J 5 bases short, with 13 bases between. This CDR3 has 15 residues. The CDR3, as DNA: TGTGCCAGCAGTTTGGGCAGCTTAGGGACCGGGGAGCTGTTTTTT. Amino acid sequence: CASSLGSLGTGELFF.